One sample yielded the 24 T cell receptor beta chains listed below, sequenced in a study of vaccination effects on CD4 cells after COVID-19. These receptors have no known antigen. Peptide-pool stimulation followed by sequencing identified expanded antigen-specific CD4+ clonotypes in the ViraFEST assay. An approximately 10-day culture period preceded the isolation of CD4+ T cells. This individual tested PCR-positive for SARS-CoV-2 infection between March and December 2020. Assay: immunoSEQ multiplex PCR; the TCRdb copy retains only in-frame clones and omits some. The sample records under 20,000 clones, around four fifths being singletons. The sample was CD4+ T cells from PBMCs cultured with SARS-CoV-2 spike peptides, taken before COVID-19 vaccination. The source of these receptors is a human donor who had a prior SARS-CoV-2 infection.

This clone was counted only a few times. The chain carries TRBV7-9 and TRBJ1-1; D unclear. Germline CDR1 is SEHNR and CDR2 is FQNEAQ (reference sequence). V shed 5 bases and J shed 1 base, with 8 bases lying between them. The CDR3 spans 13 residues. CDR3 in amino acids: CASSLQWNTEAFF. CDR3 bases: TGTGCCAGCAGCCTTCAATGGAACACTGAAGCTTTCTTT.

CDR3 residues: CASSYSEPHSGNTIYF. The CDR3 region has the DNA TGTGCCAGCAGTTACTCAGAGCCGCACTCTGGAAACACCATATATTTT. J is TRBJ1-3 and V is TRBV6-5; the D is unclear. The CDR3 length is 16 residues. Germline CDR1 is MNHEY and CDR2 is SVGAGI. Deletions cut 0 bases from V and 0 bases from J, with 9 bases between.

The gene calls are TRBV5-1 and TRBJ2-3; D is possibly TRBD1 or TRBD2 (5 bases each). This CDR3 contains 14 residues. V lost 2 bases and J lost 4, with 11 bases in between. The germline V gene encodes CDR1 SGHRS and CDR2 YFSETQ. Written as DNA, the CDR3 is TGCGCCAGCAGCTTAGCGGTGGGGGCAGATACGCAGTATTTT. Protein sequence: CASSLAVGADTQYF.

This clone has more than one count but fewer than ten. This chain connects TRBV19 to TRBJ2-1; D is unresolved. V was trimmed by 4 bases and J by 3 bases, leaving 13 bases between them. This CDR3 spans 15 amino acids. The germline V gene encodes CDR1 LNHDA and CDR2 SQIVND (reference sequence). CDR3 protein: CASSTSGGYYNEQFF. The CDR3 nucleotides are TGTGCCAGTAGTACCTCGGGCGGCTACTACAATGAGCAGTTCTTC.

The chain joins TRBV7-9 to TRBJ2-3, with 9 nucleotides matching TRBD2. The length of the CDR3 is 16 residues. Germline V gives CDR1 SEHNR, CDR2 FQNEAQ (reference sequence). The V segment lost 5 bases and the J segment 6 bases; nucleotides outside the gene matches: 12. The CDR3 is CASSPQAGGPSDTQYF. In DNA, the CDR3 is TGTGCCAGCAGCCCGCAAGCGGGAGGCCCCTCGGATACGCAGTATTTT.

The chain uses TRBV7-2 and TRBJ2-7, with D possibly matching TRBD2 (6 bases). This CDR3 comprises 16 residues. With 6 bases removed from V and 1 base from J, the gap between germline ends came to 19 bases. The germline V gene encodes CDR1 SGHTA and CDR2 FQGNSA. CDR3 loop: CASRPSDWDFSYEQYF. The DNA for the CDR3 is TGTGCCAGCAGACCTAGTGACTGGGACTTTTCCTACGAGCAGTACTTC.

By sample fraction, this clone is large. The V gene is TRBV19, the J gene TRBJ1-4; tentatively, D is TRBD1 (6 bases). Between the trimmed V and J ends, which lost 3 bases and 12 bases, there was a span of 17 bases. The CDR3 extends over 14 amino acids. In germline, CDR1 is LNHDA, CDR2 SQIVND (reference sequence). The CDR3 reads CASSILGGGGQLFF. The CDR3, as DNA: TGTGCCAGTAGTATTTTAGGGGGAGGTGGACAACTGTTTTTT. Based on the CDR3 plus reference TRBV19 and TRBJ1-4, the full variable domain is DGGITQSPKYLFRKEGQNVTLSCEQNLNHDAMYWYRQDPGQGLRLIYYSQIVNDFQKGDIAEGYSVSREKKESFPLTVTSAQKNPTAFYLCASSILGGGGQLFFGSGTQLSVL.

Only one count was recorded for this clone. The chain links TRBV5-1 to TRBJ2-7, with D tentatively TRBD2 (6 bases). Trimming removed 4 bases from V and 1 base from J, with 15 bases in between. Germline assignment: CDR1 SGHRS and CDR2 YFSETQ. The CDR3 sequence is 15 residues long. Here the CDR3 DNA reads TGCGCCAGCAGCGTGGCCGGGACTCGATCCTACGAGCAGTACTTC. Amino acid sequence: CASSVAGTRSYEQYF.

CDR3 region: CTSSQDSGYTF. In DNA form, the CDR3 reads TGCACCAGCAGCCAAGATTCTGGCTACACCTTC. The genes are TRBV1 and TRBJ1-2. TRBV1 is a recognized pseudogene. The CDR3 covers 11 residues.

This chain connects TRBV11-3 to TRBJ2-7; 8 bases match TRBD2. Per germline, CDR1 SGHNT and CDR2 YENEEA. This CDR3 is 15 amino acids long. The V and J ends lost 2 bases and 5 bases, in that order; junction bases with no gene match: 8. The CDR3 spells CASSLNGGSGDEQYF. The CDR3, as DNA: TGTGCCAGCAGCTTAAACGGGGGTAGCGGGGACGAGCAGTACTTC.

The chain combines TRBV7-8 with TRBJ2-1; 9 bases align to TRBD2. The V gene's germline CDR1 is SGHVS and CDR2 FQNEAQ. Trimming at V came to 1 base and at J to 12 bases, leaving 10 bases not matched to a gene. The CDR3 consists of 15 residues. The CDR3: CASSLDGGRALRQFF. The DNA of the CDR3 is TGTGCCAGCAGCTTAGACGGCGGGAGGGCCTTGAGGCAGTTCTTC. Full variable domain (rest looked up from reference TRBV7-8 and TRBJ2-1): GAGVSQSPRYKVAKRGQDVALRCDPISGHVSLFWYQQALGQGPEFLTYFQNEAQLDKSGLPSDRFFAERPEGSVSTLKIQRTQQEDSAVYLCASSLDGGRALRQFFGPGTRLTVL.

There are a few counts of this clone. The chain combines TRBV9 with TRBJ2-2, with 7 positions matching TRBD1. The trim removed 9 bases at V and 8 bases at J, leaving 10 bases unmatched. Germline assignment: CDR1 SGDLS and CDR2 YYNGEE. The CDR3 length is 13 residues. The CDR3 here is CATGQGGQGELFF. CDR3 sequence (DNA): TGTGCCACCGGCCAAGGGGGACAGGGGGAGCTGTTTTTT. The full variable domain, with the rest looked up from reference TRBV9 and TRBJ2-2, is DSGVTQTPKHLITATGQRVTLRCSPRSGDLSVYWYQQSLDQGLQFLIQYYNGEERAKGNILERFSAQQFPDLHSELNLSSLELGDSALYFCATGQGGQGELFFGEGSRLTVL.

Written as DNA, the CDR3 is TGCAGCGGGCAGGTCACTGAAGCTTTCTTT. Its protein product is CSGQVTEAFF. The chain is built from TRBV29-1 and TRBJ1-1; D remains ambiguous. The CDR3 runs to 10 residues. Germline loops: CDR1 SQVTM, CDR2 ANQGSEA. V lost 7 bases to trimming and J lost 4 bases, with 7 bases between them.

The rearrangement uses TRBV18 and TRBJ1-4, with 8 bases aligning to TRBD1. The CDR3 is 15 residues long. Germline CDR1 reads KGHSH; CDR2 reads LQKENI. Trimming at V came to 0 bases and at J to 10 bases, leaving 7 bases not matched to a gene. The chain's CDR3 is CASSPPGRGHGKLFF. In nucleotides, the CDR3 is TGTGCCAGCTCACCACCGGGCAGGGGGCACGGAAAACTGTTTTTT.

The chain has TRBV2 and TRBJ1-2; maybe TRBD1 (6 bases). The V and J ends lost 0 bases and 5 bases respectively, with 16 bases between them. Germline V gene lookup returns CDR1 SNHLY and CDR2 FYNNEI. The CDR3 runs to 16 residues. The CDR3 DNA reads TGTGCCAGCAGTGAAGCAGGGGGGTCTTATTTTTATGGCTACACCTTC. This codes for CASSEAGGSYFYGYTF.

This clone was seen more than once but under ten times. The rearrangement uses TRBV5-6 and TRBJ2-1; D unresolved. Germline CDR1 reads SGHDT; CDR2 reads YYEEEE. V was pared by 6 bases and J by 4 bases, with 17 bases between. The CDR3 runs 15 residues. The CDR3 coding sequence is TGTGCCAGCACGCCAATAGGGATAATTTACAATGAGCAGTTCTTC. This translates into CASTPIGIIYNEQFF.

This clone was counted between two and nine times. Written as DNA, the CDR3 is TGTGCCAGCAGCTTAGGTAGCGGGAGTCTTCTCGATGAGCAGTTCTTC. It yields the protein CASSLGSGSLLDEQFF. The chain couples TRBV11-3 to TRBJ2-1, with 9 bases that match TRBD2. The trim removed 1 base at V and 8 bases at J, leaving 9 bases unmatched. Germline lookup yields CDR1 SGHNT and CDR2 YENEEA. This CDR3 has 16 amino acids.

V usage is TRBV10-3 and J usage is TRBJ2-5; no clear D. V was pared by 10 bases and J by 2 bases, with 11 bases between. Germline-derived CDR1 and CDR2 are ENHRY and SYGVKD. The CDR3 is 12 amino acids. This CDR3 is CATRPGQETQYF. In DNA form, the CDR3 reads TGTGCCACTCGGCCTGGGCAAGAGACCCAGTACTTC.

V and J are TRBV2 and TRBJ2-7, with 7 positions matching TRBD2. The germline V gene encodes CDR1 SNHLY and CDR2 FYNNEI. Trimming at V came to 6 bases and at J to 3 bases, leaving 8 bases not matched to a gene. CDR3 length equals 14 residues. CDR3 amino acids: CASRLLGGGYEQYF. The DNA of the CDR3 is TGTGCCAGCAGACTCCTGGGGGGGGGCTACGAGCAGTACTTC.

The gene calls are TRBV27 and TRBJ2-1; 9 bases agree with TRBD2. Germline CDR1 MNHEY, CDR2 SMNVEV (reference sequence). Trimming cost V 4 bases and J 10 bases; bases outside gene matches: 8. The CDR3 loop spans 14 amino acids. The CDR3 is CASSSVAGVLEQFF. DNA for the CDR3: TGTGCCAGCAGTTCGGTAGCGGGAGTTCTGGAGCAGTTCTTC.

The rearrangement uses TRBV5-1 and TRBJ1-4; a possible D gene is TRBD1 (5 bases). CDR1 and CDR2 from the germline V gene are SGHRS and YFSETQ. The germline V and J ends were trimmed by 1 base and 3 bases, with 7 bases remaining between them. The CDR3 totals 14 residues. In nucleotides, the CDR3 is TGCGCCAGCAGCTTGAGGGGTCCTAATGAAAAACTGTTTTTT. As protein: CASSLRGPNEKLFF.

The chain carries TRBV5-4 and TRBJ2-1; possibly TRBD2 for D (5 bases). This CDR3 region has 14 residues. V lost 4 bases and J lost 11, with 19 bases in between. Germline V lookup: CDR1 SGHNT, CDR2 YYREEE (reference sequence). CDR3 sequence (DNA): TGTGCCAGCAGCCCCTTTGGGTTTTTCGGGAAGCAGTTCTTC. Translating gives CASSPFGFFGKQFF.

This clone was seen once. This chain links TRBV27 with TRBJ2-2; possibly TRBD1 or TRBD2 for D (5 bases each). In germline, CDR1 is MNHEY, CDR2 SMNVEV (reference sequence). CDR3 length equals 16 residues. The V gene lost 5 bases and the J gene lost 1 base, with 14 bases spanning the gap. The CDR3 spells CASSATWGKNTGELFF. The CDR3 DNA follows: TGTGCCAGCAGTGCCACATGGGGGAAGAACACCGGGGAGCTGTTTTTT.

The V call is TRBV11-2, the J call TRBJ2-3; 8 nucleotides match TRBD2. Germline trimming cut 4 bases from V and 2 bases from J; bases unmatched to any gene: 8. CDR3 length equals 16 residues. Germline CDR1 reads SGHAT; CDR2 reads FQNNGV. The CDR3 region is CASSSLAGHTTDTQYF. The CDR3 DNA reads as TGTGCCAGCAGCTCCTTAGCGGGGCACACCACAGATACGCAGTATTTT.